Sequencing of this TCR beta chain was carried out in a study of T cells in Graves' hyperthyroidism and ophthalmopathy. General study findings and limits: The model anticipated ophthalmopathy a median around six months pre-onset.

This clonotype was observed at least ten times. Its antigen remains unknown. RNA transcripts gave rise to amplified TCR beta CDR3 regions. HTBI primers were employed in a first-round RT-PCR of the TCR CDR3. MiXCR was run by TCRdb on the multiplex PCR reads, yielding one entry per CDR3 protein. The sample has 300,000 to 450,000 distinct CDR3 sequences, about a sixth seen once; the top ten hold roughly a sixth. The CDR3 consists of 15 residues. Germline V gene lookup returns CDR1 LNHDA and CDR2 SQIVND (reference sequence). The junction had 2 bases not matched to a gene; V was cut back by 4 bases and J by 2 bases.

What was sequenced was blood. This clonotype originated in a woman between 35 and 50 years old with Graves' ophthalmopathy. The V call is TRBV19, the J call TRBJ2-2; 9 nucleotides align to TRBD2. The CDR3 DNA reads TGTGCCAGTAGTAGCGGGAGGGTAAACACCGGGGAGCTGTTTTTT. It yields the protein CASSSGRVNTGELFF.